The present entry profiles one T cell receptor (beta chain) with its context. Its target is unknown. These data belong to a study of cytomegalovirus exposure and HLA in healthy donors. Study-level findings and limits: The investigators catalogued 180 or so TCR beta chains as cytomegalovirus-associated.

The CDR3 spans 16 residues. Trimming took 2 bases from V and 1 from J, leaving 13 bases between them. Germline V gene data show CDR1 as KGHSH and CDR2 as LQKENI. Use of 60 Vbeta and 13 Jbeta primers characterized the PCR. Libraries were prepared by immunoSEQ multiplex PCR; TCRdb keeps only in-frame clonotypes and omits some of them. The sample shows approximately 85,000 clones, about three fifths of them seen only once. The sample taken for sequencing was PBMCs. The J gene is TRBJ2-3, the V gene TRBV18; a weak D match, TRBD2 (7 bases). The receptor's source is a woman aged 25 to 45 in good health and CMV-seropositive. For the CDR3, the DNA is TGTGCCAGCTCACCATCGTGGGGGGGCGGCACAGATACGCAGTATTTT. Translating gives CASSPSWGGGTDTQYF.